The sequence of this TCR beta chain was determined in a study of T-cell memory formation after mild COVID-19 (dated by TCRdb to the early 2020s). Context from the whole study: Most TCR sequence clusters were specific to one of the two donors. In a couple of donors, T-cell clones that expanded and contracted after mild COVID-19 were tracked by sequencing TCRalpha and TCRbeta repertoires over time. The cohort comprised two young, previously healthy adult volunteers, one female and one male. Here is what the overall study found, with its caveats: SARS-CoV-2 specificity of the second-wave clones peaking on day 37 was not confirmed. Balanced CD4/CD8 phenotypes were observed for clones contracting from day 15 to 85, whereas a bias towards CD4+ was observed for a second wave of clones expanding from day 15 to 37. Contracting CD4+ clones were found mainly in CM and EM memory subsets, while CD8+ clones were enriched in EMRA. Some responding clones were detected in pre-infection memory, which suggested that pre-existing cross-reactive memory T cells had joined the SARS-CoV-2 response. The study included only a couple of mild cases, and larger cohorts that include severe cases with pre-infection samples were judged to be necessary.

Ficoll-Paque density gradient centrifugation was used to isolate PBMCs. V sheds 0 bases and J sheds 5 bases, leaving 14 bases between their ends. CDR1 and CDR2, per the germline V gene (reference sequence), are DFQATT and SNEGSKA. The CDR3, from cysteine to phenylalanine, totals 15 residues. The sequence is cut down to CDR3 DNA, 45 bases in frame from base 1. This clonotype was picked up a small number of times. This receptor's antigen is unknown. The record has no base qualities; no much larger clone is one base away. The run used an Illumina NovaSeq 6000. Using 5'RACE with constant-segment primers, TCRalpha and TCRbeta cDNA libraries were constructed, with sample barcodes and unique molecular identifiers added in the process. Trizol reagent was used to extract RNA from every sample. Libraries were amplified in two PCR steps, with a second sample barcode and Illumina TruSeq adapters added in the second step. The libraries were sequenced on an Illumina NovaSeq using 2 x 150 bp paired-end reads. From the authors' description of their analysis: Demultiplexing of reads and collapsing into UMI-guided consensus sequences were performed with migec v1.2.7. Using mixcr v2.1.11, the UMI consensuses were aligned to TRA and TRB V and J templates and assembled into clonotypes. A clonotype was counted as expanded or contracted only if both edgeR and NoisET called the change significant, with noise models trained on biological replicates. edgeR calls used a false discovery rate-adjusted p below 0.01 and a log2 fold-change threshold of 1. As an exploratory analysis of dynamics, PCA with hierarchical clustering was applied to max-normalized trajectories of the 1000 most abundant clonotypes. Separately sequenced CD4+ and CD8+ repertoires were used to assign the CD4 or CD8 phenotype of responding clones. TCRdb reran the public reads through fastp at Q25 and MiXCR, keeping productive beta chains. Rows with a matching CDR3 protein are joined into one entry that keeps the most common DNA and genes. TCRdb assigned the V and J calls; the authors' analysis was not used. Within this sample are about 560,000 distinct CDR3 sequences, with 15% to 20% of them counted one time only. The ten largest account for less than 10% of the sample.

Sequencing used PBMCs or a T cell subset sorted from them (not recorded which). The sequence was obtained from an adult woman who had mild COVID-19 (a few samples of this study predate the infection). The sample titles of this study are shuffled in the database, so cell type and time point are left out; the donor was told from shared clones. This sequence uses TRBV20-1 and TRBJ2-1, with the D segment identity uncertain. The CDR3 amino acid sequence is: CSARDPKTTNNEQFF. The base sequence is TGCAGTGCTAGAGATCCGAAAACTACCAACAATGAGCAGTTCTTC.